This paragraph covers one T cell receptor beta chain sequence. The sample belongs to a study of blood T cell repertoires in COVID-19. For the study at large: Acute and convalescent COVID-19 samples came from the United States, Italy and Spain.

The repertoire was sequenced with immunoSEQ multiplex PCR; TCRdb's copy has only in-frame clones and lacks some. The sample lists 160,000 or so clones, less than 85% seen once, with about a sixth in the top ten. From germline, CDR1 is KGHDR and CDR2 SFDVKD. With V trimmed by 2 bases and J by 3 bases, 3 bases remained unmatched. This CDR3 is 15 amino acids long. Everyone who took part was roughly 18 to 100 years old, and they came from 24 US areas. Either two negative PCRs, clearance, or symptom resolution qualified Cohort 3 donors as recovered. The sample consisted of PBMCs or T cells enriched from blood (not recorded which). V usage is TRBV24-1 and J usage is TRBJ2-1; TRBD1 matches 7 bases. This TCR was sampled from a man aged 55-75 years who had recovered from COVID-19. This CDR3 is CATSDWTGLYNEQFF. DNA for the CDR3: TGTGCCACCAGTGATTGGACAGGACTCTACAATGAGCAGTTCTTC.